A single sample is the source of the 31 T cell receptor beta chains below, sequenced in a study of blood T cell repertoires in COVID-19. TCRdb's table, derived via immunoSEQ multiplex PCR, lists solely in-frame clones and lacks some. The sample carries 80,000 to 100,000 clones, around 76% recorded once. Sequencing was performed on peripheral blood. The receptor source for this set is a human donor in a cohort sampled during active COVID-19.

The chain joins TRBV27 to TRBJ1-2; D gene ambiguous. There are 14 residues in the CDR3. CDR1 is MNHEY and CDR2 is SMNVEV in the germline V gene (reference sequence). The V end lost 6 bases, the J end lost 8 bases, and 19 bases lay between the germline ends. The CDR3 here is CASRNPGKPLGYTF. The CDR3 bases are TGTGCCAGCAGGAACCCGGGTAAACCGTTAGGCTACACCTTC.

In its sample, this clone was seen a few times. The chain uses TRBV6-6 and TRBJ2-1; 11 bases are shared with TRBD2. Germline CDR1 and CDR2: MNHNY and SVGAGI (reference sequence). The CDR3 has 16 residues. V dropped 3 bases and J dropped 7; count of bases not matched to a gene: 8. In nucleotides, the CDR3 is TGTGCCAGCAGTTATACAAGGCTAGCGGGAGGAAATGAGCAGTTCTTC. This encodes CASSYTRLAGGNEQFF.

This sequence joins TRBV11-3 and TRBJ2-1, with D possibly matching TRBD2 (6 bases). Trimming removed 0 bases from V and 10 bases from J, with 10 bases in between. The length of the CDR3 is 13 residues. Per germline, CDR1 SGHNT and CDR2 YENEEA. The CDR3 DNA reads TGTGCCAGCAGCTTAGATTGGGCGGGGGAGCAGTTCTTC. It yields the protein CASSLDWAGEQFF.

V and J are TRBV7-9 and TRBJ2-1, with TRBD2 identical over 16 bases. From germline, CDR1 is SEHNR and CDR2 FQNEAQ (reference sequence). The V segment lost 3 bases and the J segment 10 bases; nucleotides outside the gene matches: 0. CDR3 size: 14 residues. This CDR3 is CASSLGLAGGEQFF. The CDR3 DNA reads TGTGCCAGCAGCTTGGGACTAGCGGGGGGGGAGCAGTTCTTC.

This chain joins TRBV28 and TRBJ1-5; 9 nucleotides agree with TRBD1. V shed 5 bases and J 2 bases; nucleotides not matched to a gene: 4. The CDR3 totals 15 residues. Germline lookup yields CDR1 MDHEN and CDR2 SYDVKM. DNA for the CDR3: TGTGCCAGCAGTGGACAGGGGACGGGCAATCAGCCCCAGCATTTT. Protein sequence: CASSGQGTGNQPQHF.

The V gene is TRBV6-6, the J gene TRBJ2-7, with 9 bases identical to TRBD1. The CDR3 has 15 residues. The V and J ends lost 6 bases and 5 bases, in that order; junction bases with no gene match: 11. Germline-derived CDR1 and CDR2 are MNHNY and SVGAGI (reference sequence). The chain's CDR3 is CASRRPGQGIDEQYV. CDR3 nucleotide sequence: TGTGCCAGCAGGCGGCCGGGACAGGGAATAGACGAGCAGTACGTC.

The rearrangement joins TRBV11-2 to TRBJ2-7; TRBD2 might be the D (6 bases). The CDR3 is 13 amino acids. V was pared by 6 bases and J by 3 bases, with 12 bases between. The germline CDR1 and CDR2 sequences are SGHAT and FQNNGV. The CDR3 DNA sequence: TGTGCCAGCAGTCTGGGGGGAAGCTACGAGCAGTACGTC. The encoded protein is CASSLGGSYEQYV.

The chain employs TRBV4-3 and TRBJ2-7; TRBD1 aligns across 8 bases. V lost 2 bases, J lost 0 bases, and 9 bases stayed unmatched. CDR3 length equals 17 residues. The V gene's germline CDR1 is LGHNA and CDR2 YSLEER. The CDR3 bases are TGCGCCAGCAGCCAAAACCCAGGGGGCACAAGCTCCTACGAGCAGTACGTC. Its translation: CASSQNPGGTSSYEQYV.

This chain joins TRBV24-1 and TRBJ1-2; 7 bases fit TRBD1. The length of the CDR3 is 14 residues. The V gene's germline CDR1 is KGHDR and CDR2 SFDVKD. V was clipped by 5 bases and J by 0 bases; unmatched bases: 2. CDR3 sequence (DNA): TGTGCCACCAGTGCCCAGGGGGCTAACTATGGCTACACCTTC. Protein product: CATSAQGANYGYTF.

The CDR3 loop is CASSRQTSGNTIYF. The CDR3 DNA sequence: TGCGCCAGCAGCCGACAGACCTCTGGAAACACCATATATTTT. V gene TRBV4-1 combines with J gene TRBJ1-3; D is possibly TRBD1 (5 bases). Per the germline V gene, CDR1 is MGHRA and CDR2 is YSYEKL. CDR3 size: 14 residues. V lost 4 bases and J lost 0, with 7 bases in between.

This clone was detected only a few times. V and J are TRBV2 and TRBJ1-2, with a tentative D call TRBD1 (5 bases). Germline V gene sequence: CDR1 SNHLY, CDR2 FYNNEI. Trimming removed 2 bases at V and 0 bases at J, with 22 bases between. The CDR3 totals 19 residues. The CDR3 sequence: CASSETPAVKGVPNYGYTF. For the CDR3, the DNA is TGTGCCAGCAGTGAAACCCCGGCCGTCAAAGGGGTCCCTAACTATGGCTACACCTTC.

In nucleotides, the CDR3 is TGTGCCAGCAGTGAAATAGTCCCACAGCATTTT. Its translation: CASSEIVPQHF. The chain combines TRBV6-1 with TRBJ1-5; unclear D gene. V was pared by 2 bases and J by 13 bases, with 9 bases between. The CDR3 is 11 residues long. Looked up from germline, CDR1 is MNHNS and CDR2 is SASEGT.

The V gene is TRBV2, the J gene TRBJ2-1; TRBD2 matches at 9 bases. The trim removed 5 bases at V and 7 bases at J, leaving 9 bases unmatched. This CDR3 has 15 residues. Germline loops: CDR1 SNHLY, CDR2 FYNNEI. The CDR3 DNA is TGTGCCAGCAGTCTTATGCGGGAGGGCCGAAATGAGCAGTTCTTC. Its protein is CASSLMREGRNEQFF.

The rearrangement links TRBV6-5 to TRBJ1-1, with D possibly matching TRBD1 (5 bases). V was cut by 1 base and J by 7 bases, with 7 bases left in between. The CDR3 contains 12 residues. CDR1 and CDR2 (germline): MNHEY, SVGAGI. CDR3 sequence: CASSYYDSEAFF. CDR3 DNA: TGTGCCAGCAGTTACTATGACAGTGAAGCTTTCTTT.

This clone is a singleton in its sample. The chain is built from TRBV3-1 (or the pseudogene TRBV3-2) and TRBJ1-1; D remains unclear. This CDR3 region has 13 residues. The ends were cut back, 2 bases at V and 5 bases at J, with 9 bases in the middle. Germline-derived CDR1 and CDR2 are LGHDT and YNNKEL (reference sequence). The CDR3 protein is CASSQTPKTEAFF. The CDR3 bases are TGTGCCAGCAGCCAAACCCCTAAGACTGAAGCTTTCTTT.

J is TRBJ1-5 and V is TRBV7-2; 7 bases align to TRBD1. The ends lost 5 bases at V and 2 bases at J; junction bases unmatched: 6. The CDR3 is 15 amino acids. Germline CDR1 is SGHTA and CDR2 is FQGNSA. The CDR3 nucleotides are TGTGCCAGCAGCCACCCTACAGGGGGCAATCAGCCCCAGCATTTT. It translates to CASSHPTGGNQPQHF.

The chain recombines TRBV5-1 with TRBJ1-2, with D possibly being TRBD1 (5 bases). The length of the CDR3 is 12 residues. V shed 3 bases and J shed 9 bases, with 12 bases lying between them. The germline CDR1 and CDR2 sequences are SGHRS and YFSETQ. CDR3 in amino acids: CASSSDGGSYTF. The CDR3 DNA sequence: TGCGCCAGCAGCTCGGATGGGGGGAGCTACACCTTC.

The J gene is TRBJ2-7, the V gene TRBV6-6; 11 bases are a match to TRBD2. The CDR3 loop spans 16 amino acids. Trimming removed 4 bases from V and 0 bases from J; junction bases left unmatched: 5. In germline, CDR1 is MNHNY, CDR2 SVGAGI (reference sequence). The DNA for the CDR3 is TGTGCCAGCAGTTTCCTAGCGGGGGGTAGCTCCTACGAGCAGTACTTC. Its protein is CASSFLAGGSSYEQYF.

The chain is built from TRBV30 and TRBJ1-6; 11 bases are shared with TRBD1. The V and J ends lost 0 bases and 8 bases, in that order; junction bases with no gene match: 0. The CDR3 is 14 residues long. The germline gives CDR1 GTSNPN, CDR2 SVGIG (reference sequence). For the CDR3, the DNA is TGTGCCTGGAGTGTGGGACAGGGGGATTCACCCCTCCACTTT. This codes for CAWSVGQGDSPLHF.

The chain carries TRBV5-1 and TRBJ2-1, with 12 positions matching TRBD2. CDR1 is SGHRS, CDR2 YFSETQ, per germline. V gave up 2 bases and J gave up 5 bases; unmatched junction bases: 5. This CDR3 is built from 16 residues. The CDR3 nucleotides read TGCGCCAGCAGCTTTCTAGCGGGAGGGAACCACAATGAGCAGTTCTTC. It translates to CASSFLAGGNHNEQFF.

The V gene is TRBV29-1, the J gene TRBJ2-7; the D gene is possibly TRBD2 (6 bases). Germline lookup yields CDR1 SQVTM and CDR2 ANQGSEA. CDR3 length: 13 residues. Trimming stripped 6 bases from V and 3 bases from J, with 15 bases between. CDR3 sequence (DNA): TGCAGCGTATTGTCGGGGGAGAACTACGAGCAGTACTTC. Translation: CSVLSGENYEQYF.

On this clone itself: The identical CDR3 is also encoded by other nucleotide sequences in the sample. The chain employs TRBV27 and TRBJ2-5, with TRBD2 matching 12 bases. Germline-derived CDR1 and CDR2 are MNHEY and SMNVEV (reference sequence). Trimming at V came to 2 bases and at J to 4 bases, leaving 5 bases not matched to a gene. CDR3 size: 16 residues. As DNA, the CDR3 is TGTGCCAGCAGTTTACGCGGACTAGCGGGAAGAGAGACCCAGTACTTC. Its translation is CASSLRGLAGRETQYF.

The chain recombines TRBV27 with TRBJ2-4; D is undetermined. The CDR3 has 11 amino acids. Germline assignment: CDR1 MNHEY and CDR2 SMNVEV (reference sequence). Trimming stripped 5 bases from V and 9 bases from J, with 8 bases between. The CDR3 region is CASSQHGIQYF. The DNA of the CDR3 is TGTGCCAGCAGTCAACATGGCATTCAGTACTTC.

This clone was counted between two and nine times. CDR3 nucleotides: TGCGCCAGCAGCCAAGGGGGACTAGCGGCAGATACGCAGTATTTT. Protein product: CASSQGGLAADTQYF. This chain joins TRBV4-1 and TRBJ2-3; 11 bases align to TRBD2. The CDR3 contains 15 residues. V was clipped by 1 base and J by 4 bases; unmatched bases: 1. The V gene's germline CDR1 is MGHRA and CDR2 YSYEKL.

The chain carries TRBV2 and TRBJ1-5; D call uncertain. The V gene's germline CDR1 is SNHLY and CDR2 FYNNEI. V gave up 6 bases and J gave up 1 base, with 7 bases separating them. CDR3 length: 13 amino acids. The CDR3 loop reads CASRAWSNQPQHF. CDR3 nucleotides: TGTGCCAGCAGGGCTTGGAGCAATCAGCCCCAGCATTTT.

The chain uses TRBV10-1 and TRBJ2-1, with 11 bases identical to TRBD2. Losses at the gene ends were 3 bases for V and 7 bases for J; bases not matched to a gene: 5. The CDR3 has 15 residues. From germline, CDR1 is WNHNN and CDR2 SYGVQD (reference sequence). The CDR3 region is CASSELAGVGNEQFF. The CDR3 DNA reads as TGCGCCAGCAGTGAACTAGCGGGAGTGGGGAATGAGCAGTTCTTC.

The J gene is TRBJ2-5, the V gene TRBV7-2; D possibly corresponds to TRBD2 (5 bases). Trimming pared 6 bases from V and 0 bases from J, leaving 8 bases between. Germline CDR1 is SGHTA and CDR2 is FQGNSA. The CDR3 spans 13 residues. DNA for the CDR3: TGTGCCAGCAGTTTGACTAACCAAGAGACCCAGTACTTC. This codes for CASSLTNQETQYF. The variable domain in full, completed from reference TRBV7-2 and TRBJ2-5, reads GAGVSQSPSNKVTEKGKDVELRCDPISGHTALYWYRQSLGQGLEFLIYFQGNSAPDKSGLPSDRFSAERTGGSVSTLTIQRTQQEDSAVYLCASSLTNQETQYFGPGTRLLVL.

This clone appeared a single time. This chain uses TRBV6-5 with TRBJ2-1; 10 bases agree with TRBD1. This CDR3 is built from 14 residues. The germline gives CDR1 MNHEY, CDR2 SVGAGI. J gave up 6 bases and V 7 bases, and 6 bases lay outside the gene matches. CDR3 loop: CASKRTGGSNEQFF. The CDR3 nucleotides read TGTGCCAGCAAACGGACAGGGGGATCCAATGAGCAGTTCTTC.

The chain uses TRBV7-2 and TRBJ1-2; 11 nucleotides align to TRBD1. The CDR3 extends over 16 amino acids. Germline V gene sequence: CDR1 SGHTA, CDR2 FQGNSA. Unmatched junction bases numbered 9, after V lost 4 bases and J lost 5 bases. CDR3 sequence reads: CASSSTQGQGVYGYTF. DNA for the CDR3: TGTGCCAGCAGCTCTACCCAGGGACAGGGGGTATATGGCTACACCTTC.

This chain joins TRBV11-3 and TRBJ1-1, with 8 bases matching TRBD1. Germline V gene sequence: CDR1 SGHNT, CDR2 YENEEA. J was trimmed by 0 bases and V by 8 bases; bases with no gene match: 8. The CDR3 spans 15 residues. The CDR3 coding sequence is TGTGCCAGCCGTTCACGGACAGGGATGAACACTGAAGCTTTCTTT. It specifies CASRSRTGMNTEAFF.

This chain links TRBV10-3 with TRBJ2-3; TRBD2 matches 8 bases. CDR1 and CDR2 (germline): ENHRY, SYGVKD. The CDR3 is 16 amino acids. J gave up 3 bases and V 5 bases, and 10 bases lay outside the gene matches. The CDR3 reads CAISTPSGPQTDTQYF. As DNA, the CDR3 is TGTGCCATCAGTACCCCTAGCGGGCCCCAGACAGATACGCAGTATTTT.